This T cell receptor (beta chain) was obtained from a study of blood T cell repertoires in COVID-19. Study details: Samples representing acute and convalescent COVID-19 were sourced from the United States, Italy and Spain. The cDNA or gDNA used as material had been derived from T cells, B-cell-depleted T cells, or PBMCs.

In the authors' methods: Amplified reference gene primers provided the basis for estimating nucleated cell counts. Generated by immunoSEQ multiplex PCR, the TCRdb table keeps only in-frame clones and is missing some. The DNA gave D and trimming, while V, J and clone size come from that table. The table includes approximately 240,000 clones, roughly 84% detected once. Germline V CDR1 and CDR2: MDHEN, SYDVKM. Trimming took 7 bases from V and 1 from J; bases not matched to a gene: 13. The CDR3 loop spans 16 amino acids. The rearrangement uses TRBV28 and TRBJ2-7, with 7 bases matching TRBD2. Source material: peripheral blood. The sequence came from a man between 45 and 60 years old who had recovered from COVID-19. The CDR3 DNA follows: TGTGCCAGCACCTTGGGACGCGGGAGTGTATCCTACGAGCAGTACTTC. Translated: CASTLGRGSVSYEQYF. Filled out from reference TRBV28 and TRBJ2-7, the complete variable domain reads DVKVTQSSRYLVKRTGEKVFLECVQDMDHENMFWYRQDPGLGLRLIYFSYDVKMKEKGDIPEGYSVSREKKERFSLILESASTNQTSMYLCASTLGRGSVSYEQYFGPGTRLTVT.